The 27 T cell receptor beta chains below all came from one sample that was sequenced in a study of PD-1 blockade in classical Hodgkin lymphoma. TCRdb keeps only in-frame clones here, not all; method: immunoSEQ multiplex PCR. The repertoire holds roughly 18,000 clones, 70% seen once, with roughly 2.5% in the top ten. This sample's time point: cycle 4 day 1 (C4D1), after 5 to 7 weeks of nivolumab. There was relapse after autologous stem cell transplantation in every patient, and there was variation in brentuximab vedotin exposure. Negative magnetic selection isolated CD4+ T cells from thawed PBMCs. The specimen comprised CD4+ T cells from blood, sampled before the fourth cycle of nivolumab. These receptors originate from a human donor with classical Hodgkin lymphoma.

The V gene is TRBV10-3, the J gene TRBJ1-2, with TRBD1 matching 8 bases. In germline, CDR1 is ENHRY, CDR2 SYGVKD. The CDR3 consists of 17 residues. V shed 6 bases, J shed 0 bases, and the junction held 12 bases outside the gene matches. CDR3 in amino acids: CAIRYDRGRGANYGYTF. CDR3 DNA sequence: TGTGCCATCAGATACGACAGGGGCCGGGGGGCTAACTATGGCTACACCTTC.

This chain uses TRBV19 with TRBJ2-4; 7 bases map to TRBD2. This CDR3 contains 14 residues. Germline CDR1 and CDR2: LNHDA and SQIVND (reference sequence). Trimming at V came to 4 bases and at J to 8 bases, leaving 8 bases not matched to a gene. The CDR3 DNA is TGTGCCAGTAGTAGGAGGGAGGGAGTAGACATTCAGTACTTC. It encodes CASSRREGVDIQYF.

This rearrangement joins TRBV6-5 to TRBJ2-1; 9 nucleotides line up with TRBD2. With 8 bases clipped from V and 2 bases from J, the junction kept 4 bases outside the gene matches. Germline values: CDR1 MNHEY, CDR2 SVGAGI. The CDR3 extends over 14 amino acids. The CDR3 sequence is CASGGGATYNEQFF. DNA of the CDR3: TGTGCCAGCGGCGGGGGGGCAACCTACAATGAGCAGTTCTTC.

This sequence joins TRBV5-4 and TRBJ2-1, with D unclear. Germline CDR1 is SGHNT and CDR2 is YYREEE (reference sequence). Trimming removed 4 bases from V and 10 bases from J, with 18 bases in between. The CDR3 loop spans 14 amino acids. The CDR3 bases are TGTGCCAGCAGCATTGACAAGGTCCCCAGGGAGCAGTTCTTC. Its translation: CASSIDKVPREQFF.

This rearrangement joins TRBV5-1 to TRBJ1-1; D ambiguous. Per the germline V gene, CDR1 is SGHRS and CDR2 is YFSETQ. Trimming shortened V by 5 bases and J by 1 base, and 15 bases separated the two germline ends. This CDR3 contains 15 residues. The CDR3 region has the DNA TGCGCCAGCAGACCAACCCTGACGGGGAACACTGAAGCTTTCTTT. This gives the protein CASRPTLTGNTEAFF.

The chain employs TRBV5-1 and TRBJ1-2; 7 bases fit TRBD1. Looked up from germline, CDR1 is SGHRS and CDR2 is YFSETQ. The V and J ends lost 5 bases and 10 bases, in that order; junction bases with no gene match: 14. CDR3 length: 14 residues. CDR3 sequence reads: CASSAGTAGIAYTF. DNA of the CDR3: TGCGCCAGCAGTGCCGGGACAGCCGGAATTGCCTACACCTTC.

The chain combines TRBV28 with TRBJ2-2; a possible D gene is TRBD2 (6 bases). Between the trimmed V and J ends, which lost 3 bases and 5 bases, there was a span of 19 bases. CDR3 length: 17 amino acids. Germline CDR1 reads MDHEN; CDR2 reads SYDVKM. In DNA form, the CDR3 reads TGTGCCAGCAGTTTGTCTTACGGATGGAGGGGTACCGGGGAGCTGTTTTTT. Translated: CASSLSYGWRGTGELFF.

For the CDR3, the DNA is TGTGCCAGCAGCTTAGACCCCGGGACAGGGGGTTACGAGCAGTACTTC. It is translated as CASSLDPGTGGYEQYF. This chain connects TRBV7-4 to TRBJ2-7; TRBD1 matches 11 bases. J lost 4 bases, V lost 1 base, and 6 bases had no gene match. The CDR3 consists of 16 residues. Germline V gene data show CDR1 as SGHVT and CDR2 as SQSDAQ.

This chain uses TRBV28 with TRBJ1-3; a possible D gene is TRBD1 (6 bases). CDR3 length equals 14 residues. Per the germline V gene, CDR1 is MDHEN and CDR2 is SYDVKM. V was trimmed by 8 bases and J by 3 bases, leaving 14 bases between them. CDR3 coding DNA: TGTGCCAGCGGAATAGGGGGAGGTGGAAACACCATATATTTT. This translates into CASGIGGGGNTIYF.

This chain joins TRBV19 and TRBJ2-1; D is uncertain. Germline loops: CDR1 LNHDA, CDR2 SQIVND (reference sequence). This CDR3 comprises 14 residues. Trimming cost V 1 base and J 4 bases, with 8 bases left between them. The CDR3 DNA sequence: TGTGCCAGTAGTATAGGTGGCACATACAATGAGCAGTTCTTC. Translating gives CASSIGGTYNEQFF.

This rearrangement joins TRBV9 to TRBJ2-2; D possibly corresponds to TRBD2 (5 bases). There are 16 residues in the CDR3. Germline V gene data show CDR1 as SGDLS and CDR2 as YYNGEE. Trimming shortened V by 0 bases and J by 0 bases, and 9 bases separated the two germline ends. In DNA form, the CDR3 reads TGTGCCAGCAGCGTAGCCCCGGACTCGAACACCGGGGAGCTGTTTTTT. It yields the protein CASSVAPDSNTGELFF.

The chain joins TRBV6-1 to TRBJ2-7, with D uncertain. CDR3 size: 13 residues. CDR1 and CDR2 (germline): MNHNS, SASEGT. Trimming shortened V by 6 bases and J by 6 bases, and 15 bases separated the two germline ends. CDR3 loop: CASSPMSRIEQYF. CDR3 nucleotides: TGTGCCAGCAGCCCCATGAGCCGAATCGAGCAGTACTTC.

The gene calls are TRBV7-2 and TRBJ2-1; D gene ambiguous. The CDR3 spans 14 residues. V was pared by 4 bases and J by 6 bases, with 13 bases between. Germline V gene data show CDR1 as SGHTA and CDR2 as FQGNSA. The CDR3 DNA reads TGTGCCAGCAGCTCGCGTAGGTCAACCAATGAGCAGTTCTTC. Translating it yields CASSSRRSTNEQFF.

This clone was observed a few times. This rearrangement joins TRBV5-4 to TRBJ2-7, with a possible D match to TRBD1 (6 bases). The CDR3 loop spans 16 amino acids. CDR1 and CDR2 (germline): SGHNT, YYREEE (reference sequence). The V end lost 4 bases, the J end lost 3 bases, and 20 bases lay between the germline ends. CDR3 coding DNA: TGTGCCAGCAGCCCTAGCTCGGCACAGGGAAACTACGAGCAGTACTTC. The encoded protein is CASSPSSAQGNYEQYF.

The genes are TRBV12-2 and TRBJ1-5; TRBD1 is the table's D call, not checked against the DNA. TRBV12-2 is flagged as a pseudogene. This CDR3 has 15 amino acids. As DNA, the CDR3 is TGTGCAAGTCGCTTAAGGGGTGGGTGTTTGCAGCCCCAGCATTTT. This sequence encodes CASRLRGGCLQPQHF.

J is TRBJ2-7 and V is TRBV4-2; D remains ambiguous. The CDR3 is 15 amino acids. The germline CDR1 and CDR2 sequences are LGHNA and YNFKEQ. V was trimmed by 0 bases and J by 2 bases, leaving 11 bases between them. The CDR3 DNA follows: TGTGCCAGCAGCCAAGATCTCACAGCCGCCTACGAGCAGTACTTC. It specifies CASSQDLTAAYEQYF.

The chain combines TRBV19 with TRBJ1-1, with a tentative D call TRBD1 (5 bases). The ends were cut back, 4 bases at V and 0 bases at J, with 12 bases in the middle. The length of the CDR3 is 15 residues. Per germline, CDR1 LNHDA and CDR2 SQIVND (reference sequence). The CDR3 loop reads CASSTQGLMNTEAFF. CDR3 nucleotides: TGTGCCAGTAGTACTCAGGGACTCATGAACACTGAAGCTTTCTTT. Supplemented by reference TRBV19 and TRBJ1-1, the full variable domain reads DGGITQSPKYLFRKEGQNVTLSCEQNLNHDAMYWYRQDPGQGLRLIYYSQIVNDFQKGDIAEGYSVSREKKESFPLTVTSAQKNPTAFYLCASSTQGLMNTEAFFGQGTRLTVV.

J is TRBJ2-1 and V is TRBV7-2, with 7 bases that match TRBD1. This CDR3 spans 15 amino acids. V lost 5 bases to trimming and J lost 2 bases; unmatched junction nucleotides: 6. Germline loops: CDR1 SGHTA, CDR2 FQGNSA. The CDR3 nucleotides read TGTGCCAGCAGCCTACAGGGGACGACCTACAATGAGCAGTTCTTC. This encodes CASSLQGTTYNEQFF.

The chain carries TRBV5-5 and TRBJ1-5; D unresolved. CDR3 length: 13 amino acids. CDR1 is SGHKS and CDR2 is YYEKEE in the germline V gene (reference sequence). Trimming cost V 0 bases and J 6 bases, with 7 bases left between them. In nucleotides, the CDR3 is TGTGCCAGCAGCTTGGATGGCGTTCAGCCCCAGCATTTT. Amino acid sequence: CASSLDGVQPQHF.

This chain uses TRBV2 with TRBJ2-5; 10 nucleotides align to TRBD2. The CDR3 loop spans 17 amino acids. Germline V lookup: CDR1 SNHLY, CDR2 FYNNEI. The V gene end was trimmed by 2 bases and the J gene end by 5 bases; junction bases not matched to a gene: 11. The CDR3 protein is CASSELGVAGGAETQYF. CDR3 sequence (DNA): TGTGCCAGCAGTGAATTGGGGGTAGCGGGGGGTGCCGAGACCCAGTACTTC. Full variable domain (outside the CDR3, taken from reference TRBV2 and TRBJ2-5): EPEVTQTPSHQVTQMGQEVILRCVPISNHLYFYWYRQILGQKVEFLVSFYNNEISEKSEIFDDQFSVERPDGSNFTLKIRSTKLEDSAMYFCASSELGVAGGAETQYFGPGTRLLVL.

This clone has just a few counts. The V and J genes are TRBV10-3 and TRBJ1-1, with no clear D. V shed 11 bases and J shed 0 bases, with 13 bases lying between them. Germline assignment: CDR1 ENHRY and CDR2 SYGVKD. The CDR3 is made up of 13 amino acids. CDR3 DNA sequence: TGTGCCCTCACGGAACACTTGAACACTGAAGCTTTCTTT. Amino acid sequence: CALTEHLNTEAFF.

This chain links TRBV7-2 with TRBJ2-1; 8 nucleotides agree with TRBD2. The CDR3 length is 15 residues. J gave up 8 bases and V 2 bases, and 8 bases lay outside the gene matches. The germline gives CDR1 SGHTA, CDR2 FQGNSA. The CDR3, as DNA: TGTGCCAGCAGCTTACCTAGCGGGCCTAGGGATGAGCAGTTCTTC. Its protein product is CASSLPSGPRDEQFF.

The chain combines TRBV30 with TRBJ1-2, with D perhaps TRBD1 (5 bases). Trimming took 2 bases from V and 0 from J, leaving 19 bases between them. Germline V gene lookup returns CDR1 GTSNPN and CDR2 SVGIG (reference sequence). The CDR3 is 17 amino acids. The CDR3 sequence is CAWSTSRGARANYGYTF. For the CDR3, the DNA is TGTGCCTGGAGTACTTCAAGGGGCGCAAGGGCTAACTATGGCTACACCTTC. The whole variable domain, remainder taken from reference TRBV30 and TRBJ1-2, is SQTIHQWPATLVQPVGSPLSLECTVEGTSNPNLYWYRQAAGRGLQLLFYSVGIGQISSEVPQNLSASRPQDRQFILSSKKLLLSDSGFYLCAWSTSRGARANYGYTFGSGTRLTVV.

The chain is built from TRBV18 and TRBJ2-4; D is uncertain. CDR3 length: 18 residues. The germline V gene has CDR1 KGHSH and CDR2 LQKENI. Trimming pared 0 bases from V and 7 bases from J, leaving 22 bases between. The chain's CDR3 is CASSPPHSGARRLNIQYF. CDR3 DNA: TGTGCCAGCTCACCACCGCACTCCGGCGCCCGAAGATTGAACATTCAGTACTTC.

This sequence joins TRBV19 and TRBJ2-7; 11 bases match TRBD2. CDR3 length: 16 amino acids. Germline V CDR1 and CDR2: LNHDA, SQIVND (reference sequence). The junction had 5 bases not matched to a gene; V was cut back by 1 base and J by 3 bases. CDR3 residues: CASSIAASGGIYEQYF. The DNA for the CDR3 is TGTGCCAGTAGTATAGCTGCTAGCGGGGGGATCTACGAGCAGTACTTC.

The V gene is TRBV6-5, the J gene TRBJ2-7, with D unresolved. The CDR3 runs 15 residues. Germline loops: CDR1 MNHEY, CDR2 SVGAGI. With 0 bases removed from V and 2 bases from J, the gap between germline ends came to 11 bases. CDR3 in DNA: TGTGCCAGCAGTTACTCGAGTTCCGTAACCTACGAGCAGTACTTC. This gives the protein CASSYSSSVTYEQYF.

This clone occurred a few times. The chain links TRBV4-2 to TRBJ1-2; D uncertain. This CDR3 has 15 residues. Per the germline V gene, CDR1 is LGHNA and CDR2 is YNFKEQ. The germline V and J ends were trimmed by 0 bases and 0 bases, with 8 bases remaining between them. In DNA, the CDR3 is TGTGCCAGCAGCCAAGATCAGGCAGCTAACTATGGCTACACCTTC. Translated, it gives CASSQDQAANYGYTF.